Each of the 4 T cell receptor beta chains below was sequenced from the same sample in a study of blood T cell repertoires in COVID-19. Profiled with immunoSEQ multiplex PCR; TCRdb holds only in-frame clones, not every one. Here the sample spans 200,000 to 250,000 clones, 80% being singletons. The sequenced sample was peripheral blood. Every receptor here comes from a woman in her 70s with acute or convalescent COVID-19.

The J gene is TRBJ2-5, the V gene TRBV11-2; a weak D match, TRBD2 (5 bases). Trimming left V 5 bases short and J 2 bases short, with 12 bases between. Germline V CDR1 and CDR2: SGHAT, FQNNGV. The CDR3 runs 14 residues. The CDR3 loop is CASSPYERQETQYF. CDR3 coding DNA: TGTGCCAGCAGCCCCTATGAGCGGCAAGAGACCCAGTACTTC.

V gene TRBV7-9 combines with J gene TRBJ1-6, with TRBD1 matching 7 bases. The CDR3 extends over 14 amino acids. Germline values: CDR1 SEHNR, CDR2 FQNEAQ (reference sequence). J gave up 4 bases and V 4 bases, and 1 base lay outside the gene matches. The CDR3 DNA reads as TGTGCCAGCAGCTCGGGACAGTATAATTCACCCCTCCACTTT. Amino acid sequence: CASSSGQYNSPLHF. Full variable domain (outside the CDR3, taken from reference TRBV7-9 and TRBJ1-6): DTGVSQNPRHKITKRGQNVTFRCDPISEHNRLYWYRQTLGQGPEFLTYFQNEAQLEKSRLLSDRFSAERPKGSFSTLEIQRTEQGDSAMYLCASSSGQYNSPLHFGNGTRLTVT.

As DNA, the CDR3 is TGTGCCAGCAGCTTAGATCCACTACAGGGCGAGTACTTC. Translated: CASSLDPLQGEYF. V and J are TRBV11-2 and TRBJ2-7; a weak D match, TRBD1 (6 bases). There are 13 residues in the CDR3. Trimming stripped 0 bases from V and 11 bases from J, with 14 bases between. Germline V CDR1 and CDR2: SGHAT, FQNNGV. The full variable domain, its missing parts supplied by reference TRBV11-2 and TRBJ2-7, is EAGVAQSPRYKIIEKRQSVAFWCNPISGHATLYWYQQILGQGPKLLIQFQNNGVVDDSQLPKDRFSAERLKGVDSTLKIQPAKLEDSAVYLCASSLDPLQGEYFGPGTRLTVT.

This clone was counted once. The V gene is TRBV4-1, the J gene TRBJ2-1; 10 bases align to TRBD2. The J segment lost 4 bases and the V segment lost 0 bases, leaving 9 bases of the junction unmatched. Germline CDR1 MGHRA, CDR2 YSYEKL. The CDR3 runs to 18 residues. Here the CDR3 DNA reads TGCGCCAGCAGCCAAGATCTTGAGCGGGGGGGCCAATACAATGAGCAGTTCTTC. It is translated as CASSQDLERGGQYNEQFF.